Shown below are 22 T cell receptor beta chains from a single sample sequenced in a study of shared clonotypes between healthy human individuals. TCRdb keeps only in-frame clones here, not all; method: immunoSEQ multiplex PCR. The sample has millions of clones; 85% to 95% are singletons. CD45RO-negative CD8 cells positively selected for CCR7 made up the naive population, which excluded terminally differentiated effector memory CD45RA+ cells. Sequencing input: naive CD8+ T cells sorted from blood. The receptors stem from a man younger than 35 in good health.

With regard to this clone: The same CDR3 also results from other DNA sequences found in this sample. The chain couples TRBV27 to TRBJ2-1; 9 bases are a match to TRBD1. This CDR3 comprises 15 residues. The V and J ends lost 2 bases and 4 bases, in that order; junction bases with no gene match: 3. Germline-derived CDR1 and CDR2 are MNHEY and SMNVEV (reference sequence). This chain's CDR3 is CASSLAGTGYNEQFF. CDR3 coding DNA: TGTGCCAGCAGTTTAGCCGGGACAGGGTACAATGAGCAGTTCTTC.

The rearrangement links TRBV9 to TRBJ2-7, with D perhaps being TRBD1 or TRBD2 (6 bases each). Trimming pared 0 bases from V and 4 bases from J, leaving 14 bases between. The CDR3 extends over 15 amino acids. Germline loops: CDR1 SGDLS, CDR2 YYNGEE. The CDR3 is CASSVAGGLGYEQYF. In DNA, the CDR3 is TGTGCCAGCAGCGTAGCTGGGGGGCTCGGGTACGAGCAGTACTTC. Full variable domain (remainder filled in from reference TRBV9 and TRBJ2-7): DSGVTQTPKHLITATGQRVTLRCSPRSGDLSVYWYQQSLDQGLQFLIQYYNGEERAKGNILERFSAQQFPDLHSELNLSSLELGDSALYFCASSVAGGLGYEQYFGPGTRLTVT.

This CDR3 is CASSPDREWNGYTF. The CDR3 coding sequence is TGTGCCAGCAGCCCCGACAGGGAATGGAATGGCTACACCTTC. The chain recombines TRBV13 with TRBJ1-2; 7 bases match TRBD1. CDR3 length: 14 amino acids. V lost 5 bases, J lost 6 bases, and 9 bases stayed unmatched. CDR1 and CDR2 from the germline V gene are PRHDT and FYEKMQ (reference sequence).

CDR3 sequence reads: CASSHRRGLGSEAFF. CDR3 sequence (DNA): TGTGCCAGCAGCCACCGCCGGGGATTGGGTTCTGAAGCTTTCTTT. This chain links TRBV13 with TRBJ1-1, with D uncertain. Per germline, CDR1 PRHDT and CDR2 FYEKMQ (reference sequence). V lost 5 bases and J 6 bases, leaving 19 bases between the germline ends. The CDR3 spans 15 residues.

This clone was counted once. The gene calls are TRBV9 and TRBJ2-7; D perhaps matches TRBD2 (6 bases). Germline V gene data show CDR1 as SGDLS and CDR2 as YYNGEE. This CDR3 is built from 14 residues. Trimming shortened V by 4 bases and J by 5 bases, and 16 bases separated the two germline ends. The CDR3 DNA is TGTGCCAGCAGCCTGGCCGGGACGGGGGACGAGCAGTACTTC. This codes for CASSLAGTGDEQYF.

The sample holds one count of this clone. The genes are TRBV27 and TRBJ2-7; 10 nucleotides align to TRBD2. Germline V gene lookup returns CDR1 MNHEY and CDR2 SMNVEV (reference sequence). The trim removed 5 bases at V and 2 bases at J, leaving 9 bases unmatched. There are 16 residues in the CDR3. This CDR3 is CASSGSGGEITYEQYF. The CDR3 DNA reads TGTGCCAGCAGTGGGAGCGGGGGGGAAATTACCTACGAGCAGTACTTC.

The CDR3 here is CASSLVPQGALLYNEQFF. The CDR3 coding sequence is TGTGCCAGCAGCTTAGTCCCGCAGGGGGCCCTCCTATACAATGAGCAGTTCTTC. The chain has TRBV7-2 and TRBJ2-1, with 8 nucleotides matching TRBD1. This CDR3 spans 18 amino acids. The germline CDR1 and CDR2 sequences are SGHTA and FQGNSA. V lost 1 base to trimming and J lost 4 bases; unmatched junction nucleotides: 12.

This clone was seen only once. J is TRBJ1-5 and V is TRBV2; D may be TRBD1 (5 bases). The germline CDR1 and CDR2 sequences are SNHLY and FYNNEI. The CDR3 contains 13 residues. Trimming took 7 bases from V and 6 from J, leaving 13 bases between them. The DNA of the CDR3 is TGTGCCAGCATCCGGGGGTTAAGTCAGCCCCAGCATTTT. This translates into CASIRGLSQPQHF.

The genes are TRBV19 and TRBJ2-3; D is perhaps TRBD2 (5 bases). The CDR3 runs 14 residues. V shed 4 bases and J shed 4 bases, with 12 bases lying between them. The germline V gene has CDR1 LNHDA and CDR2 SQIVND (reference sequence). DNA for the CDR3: TGTGCCAGTAGTACGACGGGGTCCGCAGATACGCAGTATTTT. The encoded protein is CASSTTGSADTQYF.

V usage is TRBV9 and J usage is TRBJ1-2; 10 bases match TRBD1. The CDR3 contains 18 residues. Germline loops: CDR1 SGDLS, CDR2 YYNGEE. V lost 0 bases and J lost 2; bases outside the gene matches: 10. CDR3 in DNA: TGTGCCAGCAGCGTAGGGCGGGACAGGGGAGCTTCCAACTATGGCTACACCTTC. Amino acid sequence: CASSVGRDRGASNYGYTF.

The CDR3 here is CASSPGGSGEQFF. In nucleotides, the CDR3 is TGTGCCAGCAGCCCGGGGGGCTCCGGTGAGCAGTTCTTC. V usage is TRBV5-4 and J usage is TRBJ2-1; tentatively, D is TRBD2 (7 bases). V dropped 4 bases and J dropped 9 bases, with 14 bases sitting between them. The CDR3 extends over 13 amino acids. The germline V gene encodes CDR1 SGHNT and CDR2 YYREEE (reference sequence). The variable domain in full, completed from reference TRBV5-4 and TRBJ2-1, reads ETGVTQSPTHLIKTRGQQVTLRCSSQSGHNTVSWYQQALGQGPQFIFQYYREEENGRGNFPPRFSGLQFPNYSSELNVNALELDDSALYLCASSPGGSGEQFFGPGTRLTVL.

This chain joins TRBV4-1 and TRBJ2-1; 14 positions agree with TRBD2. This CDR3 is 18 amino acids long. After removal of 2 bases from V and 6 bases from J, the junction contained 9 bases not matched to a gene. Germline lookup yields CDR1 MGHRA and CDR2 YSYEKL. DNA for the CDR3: TGCGCCAGCAGCCAACCCGGGACTAGCGGGGGAGAGGTCAATGAGCAGTTCTTC. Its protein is CASSQPGTSGGEVNEQFF.

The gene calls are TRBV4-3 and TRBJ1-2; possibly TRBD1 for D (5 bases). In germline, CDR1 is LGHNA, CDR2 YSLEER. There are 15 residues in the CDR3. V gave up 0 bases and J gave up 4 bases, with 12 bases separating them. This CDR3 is CASSQDGPGTYGYTF. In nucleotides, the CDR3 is TGCGCCAGCAGCCAAGATGGTCCAGGGACCTATGGCTACACCTTC.

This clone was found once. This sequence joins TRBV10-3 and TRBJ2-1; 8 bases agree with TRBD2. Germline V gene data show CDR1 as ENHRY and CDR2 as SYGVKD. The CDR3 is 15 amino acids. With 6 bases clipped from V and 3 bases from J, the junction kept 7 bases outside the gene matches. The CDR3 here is CAIRATSDFYNEQFF. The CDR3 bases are TGTGCCATCAGGGCGACTAGCGATTTCTACAATGAGCAGTTCTTC.

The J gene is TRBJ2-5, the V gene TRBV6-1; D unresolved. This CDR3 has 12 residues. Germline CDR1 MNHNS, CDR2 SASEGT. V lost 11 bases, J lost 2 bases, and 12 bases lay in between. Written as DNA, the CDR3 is TGTGCCTACGGAACCTATCAAGAGACCCAGTACTTC. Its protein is CAYGTYQETQYF.

The CDR3 spells CSVEDTSGANVLTF. The CDR3 coding sequence is TGCAGCGTTGAAGACACGTCTGGGGCCAACGTCCTGACTTTC. This chain joins TRBV29-1 and TRBJ2-6; D gene uncertain. The germline V gene has CDR1 SQVTM and CDR2 ANQGSEA. The ends were cut back, 0 bases at V and 1 base at J, with 4 bases in the middle. CDR3 size: 14 residues.

Here the CDR3 reads CASTTGEEQYF. CDR3 bases: TGTGCCAGCACGACAGGGGAGGAGCAGTACTTC. The chain recombines TRBV18 with TRBJ2-7, with 8 bases matching TRBD1. J gave up 7 bases and V 8 bases, and 4 bases lay outside the gene matches. The CDR3 has 11 amino acids. CDR1 and CDR2 (germline): KGHSH, LQKENI.

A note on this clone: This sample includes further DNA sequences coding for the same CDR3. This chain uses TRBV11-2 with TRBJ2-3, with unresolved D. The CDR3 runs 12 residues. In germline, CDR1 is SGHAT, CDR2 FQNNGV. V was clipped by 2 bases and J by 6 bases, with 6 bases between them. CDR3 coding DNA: TGTGCCAGCAGCTTACTCGGGGATACGCAGTATTTT. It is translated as CASSLLGDTQYF.

CDR3 nucleotide sequence: TGTGCCAGCAGCAAGGAATGGGACAGGGGTCCCTACGAGCAGTACTTC. Translation gives CASSKEWDRGPYEQYF. V gene TRBV21-1 combines with J gene TRBJ2-7; TRBD1, the table's D call, was not compared with the DNA. TRBV21-1 is an annotated pseudogene. This CDR3 region has 16 residues.

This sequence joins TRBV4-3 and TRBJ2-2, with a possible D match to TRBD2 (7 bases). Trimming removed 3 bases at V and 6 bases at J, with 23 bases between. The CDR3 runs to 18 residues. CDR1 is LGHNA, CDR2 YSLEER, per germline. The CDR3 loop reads CASSHEGGLLEGPGELFF. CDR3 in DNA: TGCGCCAGCAGCCACGAGGGGGGGTTACTGGAGGGCCCCGGGGAGCTGTTTTTT.

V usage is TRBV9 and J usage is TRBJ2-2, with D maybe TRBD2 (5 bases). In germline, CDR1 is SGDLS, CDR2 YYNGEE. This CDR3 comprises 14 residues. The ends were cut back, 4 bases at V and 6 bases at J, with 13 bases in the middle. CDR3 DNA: TGTGCCAGCAGCTCCGACGGGGATGCCGGGGAGCTGTTTTTT. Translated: CASSSDGDAGELFF.

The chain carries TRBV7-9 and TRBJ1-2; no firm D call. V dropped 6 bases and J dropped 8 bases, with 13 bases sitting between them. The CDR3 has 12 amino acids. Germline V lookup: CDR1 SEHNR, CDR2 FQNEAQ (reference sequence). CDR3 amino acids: CASSPAVRGYTF. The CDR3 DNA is TGTGCCAGCAGTCCCGCAGTGAGGGGCTACACCTTC.